What follows are 22 T cell receptor beta chains derived from one specimen sequenced in a study of blood T cell repertoires in COVID-19 (TCRdb year 2020). Library prep was done by the immunoSEQ multiplex PCR assay. TCRdb obtained this table from immuneACCESS and retained in-frame rearrangements with V and J assigned. These tables miss some clones; where compared with another copy, unresolved V genes account for less than half of the shortfall, and the remainder is unexplained. This sample lists about 90,000 clones; about 85% were detected once. The biggest ten clones account for 10% to 15% of the sample. Sequenced: peripheral blood. The receptors here all came from a woman aged 65 to 85 with active or convalescent COVID-19.

The chain joins TRBV19 to TRBJ1-6; D not resolved. Germline V gene lookup returns CDR1 LNHDA and CDR2 SQIVND (reference sequence). The CDR3 sequence is 14 residues long. The ends were cut back, 2 bases at V and 10 bases at J, with 12 bases in the middle. The CDR3, as DNA: TGTGCCAGTAGTATAAGTCGGGGTGACTCACCCCTCCACTTT. Residues: CASSISRGDSPLHF.

J is TRBJ1-3 and V is TRBV19; 8 bases are a match to TRBD1. Germline V lookup: CDR1 LNHDA, CDR2 SQIVND (reference sequence). This CDR3 is 14 amino acids long. The V gene end was trimmed by 6 bases and the J gene end by 4 bases; junction bases not matched to a gene: 5. CDR3 sequence: CASRSGTGGNTIYF. In DNA form, the CDR3 reads TGTGCCAGTAGATCCGGGACAGGAGGAAACACCATATATTTT.

The chain carries TRBV6-2 or TRBV6-3 and TRBJ2-2, with 8 bases matching TRBD2. Germline V gene sequence: CDR1 MNHEY, CDR2 SVGEGT. This CDR3 contains 15 residues. With V trimmed by 2 bases and J by 4 bases, 3 bases remained unmatched. For the CDR3, the DNA is TGTGCCAGCAGTTACGCGGGAGGAGTCACCGGGGAGCTGTTTTTT. Protein: CASSYAGGVTGELFF.

The J gene is TRBJ2-7, the V gene TRBV5-1; 7 nucleotides line up with TRBD1. This CDR3 has 14 amino acids. Per germline, CDR1 SGHRS and CDR2 YFSETQ. V shed 4 bases, J shed 2 bases, and the junction held 6 bases outside the gene matches. The CDR3 DNA sequence: TGCGCCAGCAGCCGGGACAGTCTAACCTACGAGCAGTACTTC. The encoded protein is CASSRDSLTYEQYF.

This rearrangement joins TRBV7-2 to TRBJ2-2; D is possibly TRBD1 (5 bases). The ends were cut back, 0 bases at V and 6 bases at J, with 8 bases in the middle. The CDR3 runs to 14 residues. From germline, CDR1 is SGHTA and CDR2 FQGNSA. CDR3 residues: CASSLASGSGELFF. The CDR3 nucleotides read TGTGCCAGCAGCTTAGCTTCAGGGTCCGGGGAGCTGTTTTTT.

The V call is TRBV9, the J call TRBJ1-3, with TRBD1 identical over 8 bases. With V trimmed by 3 bases and J by 4 bases, 3 bases remained unmatched. This CDR3 comprises 14 residues. CDR1 SGDLS and CDR2 YYNGEE come from the germline V gene. CDR3 nucleotides: TGTGCCAGCAGCGCGGACAGGGACGGAAACACCATATATTTT. This gives the protein CASSADRDGNTIYF. The complete variable domain, with remaining parts taken from reference TRBV9 and TRBJ1-3, reads DSGVTQTPKHLITATGQRVTLRCSPRSGDLSVYWYQQSLDQGLQFLIQYYNGEERAKGNILERFSAQQFPDLHSELNLSSLELGDSALYFCASSADRDGNTIYFGEGSWLTVV.

The J gene is TRBJ2-1, the V gene TRBV7-2; 7 positions agree with TRBD1. This CDR3 contains 15 residues. The junction had 6 bases not matched to a gene; V was cut back by 5 bases and J by 2 bases. The germline V gene has CDR1 SGHTA and CDR2 FQGNSA. DNA of the CDR3: TGTGCCAGCAGCCCATACAGGGGCACCTACAATGAGCAGTTCTTC. This encodes CASSPYRGTYNEQFF. The whole variable domain, remainder taken from reference TRBV7-2 and TRBJ2-1, is GAGVSQSPSNKVTEKGKDVELRCDPISGHTALYWYRQSLGQGLEFLIYFQGNSAPDKSGLPSDRFSAERTGGSVSTLTIQRTQQEDSAVYLCASSPYRGTYNEQFFGPGTRLTVL.

V gene TRBV6-1 combines with J gene TRBJ2-3, with 9 bases matching TRBD1. V trimming: 4 bases; J trimming: 5 bases; junction bases outside the gene matches: 10. Germline V gene data show CDR1 as MNHNS and CDR2 as SASEGT. The CDR3 contains 16 residues. The CDR3, as DNA: TGTGCCAGCAGTGGAGGGACAGGGAAAGGCGAAGATACGCAGTATTTT. Amino acid sequence: CASSGGTGKGEDTQYF.

The chain recombines TRBV5-1 with TRBJ1-2; perhaps TRBD1 as D (6 bases). The CDR3 has 15 residues. Trimming stripped 0 bases from V and 7 bases from J, with 16 bases between. Germline V gives CDR1 SGHRS, CDR2 YFSETQ. Here the CDR3 reads CASSLATGIKRGYTF. The DNA for the CDR3 is TGCGCCAGCAGCTTGGCCACAGGGATAAAGCGTGGCTACACCTTC.

The gene calls are TRBV7-2 and TRBJ2-7; 9 bases are shared with TRBD1. The CDR3 sequence is 14 residues long. Per the germline V gene, CDR1 is SGHTA and CDR2 is FQGNSA. Unmatched junction bases numbered 3, after V lost 4 bases and J lost 2 bases. For the CDR3, the DNA is TGTGCCAGCAGCTACCGGACAGGGGCCTACGAGCAGTACTTC. Its translation: CASSYRTGAYEQYF.

This chain uses TRBV3-1 (or the pseudogene TRBV3-2) with TRBJ1-1; TRBD1 aligns across 7 bases. Germline CDR1 is LGHDT and CDR2 is YNNKEL (reference sequence). The CDR3 loop spans 15 amino acids. J lost 0 bases, V lost 5 bases, and 6 bases had no gene match. For the CDR3, the DNA is TGTGCCAGCAGCTTGGACAGGCTTTTGAACACTGAAGCTTTCTTT. It translates to CASSLDRLLNTEAFF.

The V and J genes are TRBV7-8 and TRBJ2-7; maybe TRBD2 (6 bases). Trimming shortened V by 1 base and J by 7 bases, and 17 bases separated the two germline ends. The CDR3 is made up of 15 amino acids. CDR1 is SGHVS, CDR2 FQNEAQ, per germline. Written as DNA, the CDR3 is TGTGCCAGCAGCTTAGGTAGCGGCAGGGACGAAGAGCAGTACTTC. The encoded protein is CASSLGSGRDEEQYF. The full variable domain, in which reference TRBV7-8 and TRBJ2-7 provide the parts outside the CDR3, is GAGVSQSPRYKVAKRGQDVALRCDPISGHVSLFWYQQALGQGPEFLTYFQNEAQLDKSGLPSDRFFAERPEGSVSTLKIQRTQQEDSAVYLCASSLGSGRDEEQYFGPGTRLTVT.

The chain carries TRBV4-2 and TRBJ2-7; 8 bases align to TRBD1. Germline lookup yields CDR1 LGHNA and CDR2 YNFKEQ. V lost 1 base and J lost 0; bases outside the gene matches: 2. CDR3 length: 15 residues. The CDR3 coding sequence is TGTGCCAGCAGCCAAGGAGGGACAGGCTCCTACGAGCAGTACTTC. It specifies CASSQGGTGSYEQYF.

J is TRBJ2-1 and V is TRBV2; 10 bases agree with TRBD2. CDR1 and CDR2 (germline): SNHLY, FYNNEI. The CDR3 contains 15 residues. V dropped 5 bases and J dropped 5; count of bases not matched to a gene: 6. The CDR3 reads CASSKGTSENNEQFF. The CDR3 bases are TGTGCCAGCAGTAAAGGGACTAGCGAGAACAATGAGCAGTTCTTC.

This CDR3 is CASSAKTGFGSNYGYTF. The DNA of the CDR3 is TGCGCCAGCAGCGCAAAAACAGGGTTTGGTTCTAACTATGGCTACACCTTC. The rearrangement uses TRBV5-1 and TRBJ1-2; possibly TRBD1 for D (6 bases). V shed 4 bases and J shed 0 bases, with 19 bases lying between them. The CDR3 is made up of 17 amino acids. Germline V CDR1 and CDR2: SGHRS, YFSETQ.

The chain employs TRBV5-6 and TRBJ2-7; D may be TRBD2 (5 bases). From germline, CDR1 is SGHDT and CDR2 YYEEEE. The CDR3 covers 13 residues. V gave up 6 bases and J gave up 4 bases, with 14 bases separating them. CDR3 sequence reads: CASNRAGVYEQYF. In nucleotides, the CDR3 is TGTGCCAGCAATCGTGCCGGGGTTTACGAGCAGTACTTC.

The chain is built from TRBV3-1 (or the pseudogene TRBV3-2) and TRBJ2-7; perhaps TRBD2 as D (5 bases). The CDR3 length is 16 residues. Looked up from germline, CDR1 is LGHDT and CDR2 is YNNKEL (reference sequence). Trimming took off 1 base at V and 2 bases at J, with 15 bases between the two ends. The CDR3 DNA is TGTGCCAGCAGCCAAGTCCCCTTCGGCGGGCCCTACGAGCAGTACTTC. Translating it yields CASSQVPFGGPYEQYF.

The chain is built from TRBV10-1 and TRBJ1-1; D not resolved. The CDR3 sequence is 14 residues long. CDR1 is WNHNN, CDR2 SYGVQD, per germline (reference sequence). V gave up 5 bases and J gave up 4 bases, with 14 bases separating them. DNA of the CDR3: TGCGCCAGCAGTCGGACTGGTGGGAGCACTGAAGCTTTCTTT. This codes for CASSRTGGSTEAFF.

This clone was picked up a small number of times. The chain carries TRBV6-2 or TRBV6-3 and TRBJ2-7; 7 bases fit TRBD1. Germline CDR1 reads MNHEY; CDR2 reads SVGEGT. The V gene end was trimmed by 5 bases and the J gene end by 5 bases; junction bases not matched to a gene: 6. This CDR3 is 13 amino acids long. CDR3 residues: CASSRGQFNEQYF. As DNA, the CDR3 is TGTGCCAGCAGTCGGGGACAGTTTAACGAGCAGTACTTC.

This CDR3 reads CSVTSRGRGTDTQYF. CDR3 nucleotides: TGCAGCGTGACATCCAGGGGGCGGGGCACAGATACGCAGTATTTT. The chain has TRBV29-1 and TRBJ2-3, with 8 nucleotides matching TRBD1. The CDR3 has 15 residues. V gave up 6 bases and J gave up 1 base; unmatched junction bases: 9. Germline values: CDR1 SQVTM, CDR2 ANQGSEA.

The chain links TRBV27 to TRBJ2-3; perhaps TRBD1 as D (6 bases). Germline CDR1 is MNHEY and CDR2 is SMNVEV (reference sequence). The ends were cut back, 3 bases at V and 10 bases at J, with 17 bases in the middle. This CDR3 region has 14 residues. The CDR3 sequence is CASSLLSGQSPQYF. The CDR3, as DNA: TGTGCCAGCAGTTTGCTATCTGGACAGTCACCGCAGTATTTT.

This clone was recorded only once. V and J are TRBV7-2 and TRBJ2-1; TRBD1 matches 7 bases. The CDR3 is 15 amino acids. From germline, CDR1 is SGHTA and CDR2 FQGNSA. The trim removed 8 bases at V and 7 bases at J, leaving 14 bases unmatched. The chain's CDR3 is CASSRQRGRGNEQFF. The CDR3 DNA reads TGTGCCAGCTCCCGGCAGAGGGGGCGAGGGAATGAGCAGTTCTTC.